This entry is about one T cell receptor beta chain. This clone was found many times. The specificity of this receptor is unknown. No base-level quality is on record; no much larger clone is a single base apart. From each donor, a single peripheral blood sample of about 120 mL on average was drawn into heparinised tubes. Naive, central memory, regulatory and stem cell-like memory CD4+ T cells were sorted on a BD FACSAria II using a panel including CD45RO, CCR7, CD25, CD127, CD95 and CD27. All sorted populations exceeded 95% purity. PBMCs were isolated right away by Lymphoprep density gradient centrifugation and were stained directly, without culture. So that batch effects would be minimized, each experiment stained and sorted samples in pairs, pairing one healthy donor with one patient. This entry comes from a study of beta chain features in type 1 diabetes (dated by TCRdb to 2016 to 2019). The study in broad terms: Mean age, gender distribution, total cell number and subset yield did not differ between patients and healthy donors. A total of around 110,000,000 sorted cells were examined across all samples, and RNA yield correlated strongly with the number of cells per subset. Naive and central memory subsets were obtained from all 28 donors, but regulatory and stem cell-like memory subsets were isolated from only 8 patients and about eight healthy donors. The study compared the TCRB repertoires of sorted circulating CD4+ T cell subsets in recently diagnosed type 1 diabetes patients with those in matched healthy donors. General study outcomes and caveats: Shorter templates might be favored by PCR, yet because patient and control samples were amplified and corrected together, any such skew would affect both groups equally. Sequencing cDNA rather than genomic DNA could over-represent highly expressing activated cells, although activation and CD3 levels did not differ between groups. A moderate but significant shortening of TCRB CDR3 length was observed in type 1 diabetes patients in all four CD4+ subsets. At VDJ recombination sites, type 1 diabetes patients had fewer insertions and more deleted nucleotides, which implies abnormalities in thymic rearrangement. Only small numbers of individuals were included in the HLA sub-analyses, which left unresolved whether HLA type had any influence on TCRB rearrangement. The naive, central memory and regulatory TCRB repertoires appeared to resemble one another more closely among patients than among healthy donors.

The entire isolated RNA was reverse transcribed using the High Capacity cDNA Reverse Transcription Kit, and thus expressed TCRB transcripts were sequenced. Deep immunoSEQ sequencing was applied to naive, central memory and regulatory T cell samples, giving an average of roughly 3.3 million total reads per sample. Sorted cells were lysed in RLT buffer, and RNA was extracted using DNase-treated RNeasy Micro or Mini kits according to cell number. Each cell subset was processed on its own to prevent cross-contamination, while patient and healthy donor samples were processed together. Using the immunoSEQ multiplex PCR, TCRB sequences were amplified from cDNA into 87-bp fragments spanning the CDR3 region. Sequencing of the amplicons was performed on the Illumina HiSeq platform. On the authors' methods: Synthetic template baselines were used to correct PCR bias computationally, reads within Hamming distance 2 were collapsed, and singletons that could not be merged were discarded. By aligning reads against IMGT, V, D and J genes, CDR3 length, and insertions or deletions at six rearrangement sites were assigned. Clonotype counts were normalized to sorted cell number within each subset before computing true diversity and Gini coefficients with the tcR R package. The overlap coefficient, calculated on TCRB nucleotide sequences, was used to measure repertoire sharing. As stored in TCRdb, this immuneACCESS dataset retains in-frame rearrangements with V and J assigned. A fraction of the clones does not appear; measured against another copy, unresolved V genes explain less than half of the discrepancy, and the remainder lacks a known reason. D and trimming come from the DNA, and the V and J calls and clone size come from that table. The sample table holds about 160,000 clones, of which about 9% were seen once. The ten largest clones take up 0.7% of the sample.

Including cysteine and phenylalanine, the CDR3 has 13 amino acids. This entry keeps only the CDR3 DNA: 39 bases, framed from base 1. Trimming removed 2 bases from V and 7 bases from J, leaving 8 bases between the germline ends. The receptor chain draws on TRBV23-1 and TRBJ2-2, with TRBD2 tentatively as D gene (5 bases match). TRBV23-1 is an ORF for which the function is uncertain. The sequencing input was central memory CD4+ T cells from blood. This TCR was sampled from a woman aged 25 to 39 with type 1 diabetes. This receptor carries the CDR3 CASSQPRGGELFF. The base sequence is TGCGCCAGCAGTCAACCACGGGGCGGGGAGCTGTTTTTT.